This T cell receptor beta chain was obtained from a study of cytomegalovirus exposure and HLA in healthy donors. PCR used 60 Vbeta primers and 13 Jbeta primers. TCRdb keeps only in-frame clones here, not all; method: immunoSEQ multiplex PCR. Of roughly 190,000 clones listed, around 83% are singletons. Trimming removed 0 bases from V and 5 bases from J, with 8 bases in between. CDR1 is SGHAT, CDR2 FQNNGV, per germline. CDR3 size: 13 residues. Sequencing used PBMCs. This chain joins TRBV11-2 and TRBJ2-7; D perhaps matches TRBD1 (6 bases). The clonotype was recovered from a woman in her forties or fifties in good health and CMV-seropositive. The CDR3 region has the DNA TGTGCCAGCAGCTTAGAGAGGGGGAACGAGCAGTACTTC. Its protein product is CASSLERGNEQYF.